This T cell receptor beta chain appears in the sequencing data of a study of T cell repertoires in cytomegalovirus infection. Overall study context: Public TCR beta signatures provided an indication of both CMV infection and a matching HLA type. Study-wide points: There were carriers of CMV plus the relevant HLA, and cumulative public TCR beta family frequency identified them. HLA-C-restricted CMV clonotypes gave the most frequent clonotype in two of eight donors.

With regard to this clonotype: Its antigen is undetermined.

Each CDR3 protein is one row after TCRdb ran MiXCR on the reads. Of around 180,000 distinct CDR3 sequences in the sample, about 28% were seen once. The CDR3 consists of 15 residues. The germline CDR1 and CDR2 sequences are SGHTA and FQGNSA. Germline trimming cut 5 bases from V and 5 bases from J; bases unmatched to any gene: 10. Material: PBMCs. The chain employs TRBV7-2 and TRBJ1-2; 8 bases are a match to TRBD1. The TCR originated in a human donor in good health (CMV status not recorded). Some clones in this sample may be carry-over from other donors' samples. Here the CDR3 reads CASSRVSTGVYGYTF. In DNA, the CDR3 is TGTGCCAGCAGCAGAGTTTCGACAGGGGTATATGGCTACACCTTC.